This TCR beta chain emerged from a study of blood T cell repertoires in COVID-19. Study-level information: The cDNA or gDNA used as material had been derived from T cells, B-cell-depleted T cells, or PBMCs.

This clone was seen just once. Seattle patients were enrolled while actively infected and followed longitudinally. In the source study's methods: Estimation of nucleated cell counts was performed using reference gene primer amplification. Using immunoSEQ multiplex PCR, the repertoire was profiled, and TCRdb retains in-frame clones only, with some absent. The V and J calls and clone size come from that table; D and trimming were worked out from the DNA. The profile shows about 160,000 clones, roughly 88% of them singletons. The CDR3 sequence is 12 residues long. Trimming removed 3 bases from V and 6 bases from J, with 9 bases in between. CDR1 and CDR2 from the germline V gene are SQVTM and ANQGSEA.

This chain connects TRBV29-1 to TRBJ2-1; possibly TRBD1 for D (5 bases). This TCR came from a man older than 75 with COVID-19, enrolled during active disease. The specimen sequenced was peripheral blood. In nucleotides, the CDR3 is TGCAGCGTTGACAGGGAAAGCAATGAGCAGTTCTTC. This gives the protein CSVDRESNEQFF.